One and the same sample provided the 21 T cell receptor beta chains below, sequenced in a study of blood T cell repertoires in COVID-19. Libraries were prepared by immunoSEQ multiplex PCR; TCRdb keeps only in-frame clonotypes and omits some of them. The sample lists approximately 100,000 clones; roughly 84% were seen once. Sequenced input: peripheral blood. Receptors originate from a man aged 55 to 70 with acute or convalescent COVID-19.

V is TRBV11-2 and J is TRBJ1-6, with D uncertain. The germline gives CDR1 SGHAT, CDR2 FQNNGV. Trimming took 3 bases from V and 5 from J, leaving 8 bases between them. The CDR3 runs to 14 residues. The CDR3 sequence is CASSLQINNSPLHF. In DNA form, the CDR3 reads TGTGCCAGCAGCTTGCAGATTAATAATTCACCCCTCCACTTT.

V is TRBV14 and J is TRBJ2-7; maybe TRBD2 (5 bases). The CDR3 runs 15 residues. The germline gives CDR1 SGHDN, CDR2 FVKESK. V lost 8 bases and J lost 2, with 19 bases in between. Written as DNA, the CDR3 is TGTGCCAGCTCCCGACCGGCGGGCGGCCCCTACGAGCAGTACTTC. As protein: CASSRPAGGPYEQYF.

The chain recombines TRBV11-2 with TRBJ1-2; the match to TRBD1 covers 7 bases. The V and J ends lost 2 bases and 7 bases, in that order; junction bases with no gene match: 10. Germline CDR1 is SGHAT and CDR2 is FQNNGV. The CDR3 consists of 15 residues. CDR3 region: CASSLTDRQGGGYTF. The CDR3, as DNA: TGTGCCAGCAGCTTAACCGACAGACAGGGTGGTGGCTACACCTTC.

The rearrangement links TRBV5-1 to TRBJ2-7; D unclear. Germline V gene lookup returns CDR1 SGHRS and CDR2 YFSETQ. CDR3 length: 16 amino acids. The V end was cut by 1 base, the J end by 0 bases, with 14 bases between. Here the CDR3 reads CASSLRLGASSYEQYF. The DNA of the CDR3 is TGCGCCAGCAGCTTGAGGCTCGGAGCCAGCTCCTACGAGCAGTACTTC.

The chain is built from TRBV7-2 and TRBJ2-7; TRBD1 matches 7 bases. The CDR3 extends over 15 amino acids. After removal of 1 base from V and 2 bases from J, the junction contained 5 bases not matched to a gene. Germline V CDR1 and CDR2: SGHTA, FQGNSA. The CDR3 DNA reads as TGTGCCAGCAGCTTAGTATCTCAGGGGGCCTACGAGCAGTACTTC. This sequence encodes CASSLVSQGAYEQYF. Looking up the rest from reference TRBV7-2 and TRBJ2-7 gives the full variable domain: GAGVSQSPSNKVTEKGKDVELRCDPISGHTALYWYRQSLGQGLEFLIYFQGNSAPDKSGLPSDRFSAERTGGSVSTLTIQRTQQEDSAVYLCASSLVSQGAYEQYFGPGTRLTVT.

This chain joins TRBV3-1 (or the pseudogene TRBV3-2) and TRBJ1-1, with a weak D call TRBD1 (6 bases). Germline lookup yields CDR1 LGHDT and CDR2 YNNKEL (reference sequence). V lost 1 base and J lost 1, with 7 bases in between. The CDR3 spans 14 residues. The CDR3 coding sequence is TGTGCCAGCAGCCAAGTGGGACAGAACACTGAAGCTTTCTTT. Amino acid sequence: CASSQVGQNTEAFF.

The chain recombines TRBV30 with TRBJ1-2; the match to TRBD1 covers 8 bases. CDR1 and CDR2 from the germline V gene are GTSNPN and SVGIG (reference sequence). The CDR3 covers 13 residues. J was trimmed by 7 bases and V by 1 base; bases with no gene match: 5. This CDR3 reads CAWSGNRGTGYTF. In nucleotides, the CDR3 is TGTGCCTGGAGTGGCAACAGGGGGACTGGCTACACCTTC.

The chain couples TRBV19 to TRBJ1-2; D may be TRBD1 (5 bases). This CDR3 comprises 15 residues. Trimming left V 3 bases short and J 4 bases short, with 15 bases between. Germline V gives CDR1 LNHDA, CDR2 SQIVND (reference sequence). CDR3 nucleotide sequence: TGTGCCAGTAGTATGGTGGACAAAAGGACCTATGGCTACACCTTC. The encoded protein is CASSMVDKRTYGYTF. Full variable domain (missing parts from reference TRBV19 and TRBJ1-2): DGGITQSPKYLFRKEGQNVTLSCEQNLNHDAMYWYRQDPGQGLRLIYYSQIVNDFQKGDIAEGYSVSREKKESFPLTVTSAQKNPTAFYLCASSMVDKRTYGYTFGSGTRLTVV.

The chain is built from TRBV5-6 and TRBJ1-1; the D gene is possibly TRBD1 (6 bases). The CDR3 contains 14 residues. Trimming took 5 bases from V and 5 from J, leaving 16 bases between them. The germline CDR1 and CDR2 sequences are SGHDT and YYEEEE. This chain's CDR3 is CASSLQGIATEAFF. Here the CDR3 DNA reads TGTGCCAGCAGTTTACAGGGAATAGCGACTGAAGCTTTCTTT. Filled out from reference TRBV5-6 and TRBJ1-1, the complete variable domain reads DAGVTQSPTHLIKTRGQQVTLRCSPKSGHDTVSWYQQALGQGPQFIFQYYEEEERQRGNFPDRFSGHQFPNYSSELNVNALLLGDSALYLCASSLQGIATEAFFGQGTRLTVV.

The chain uses TRBV28 and TRBJ2-4, with D possibly being TRBD1 (6 bases). Trimming shortened V by 4 bases and J by 6 bases, and 16 bases separated the two germline ends. This CDR3 spans 15 amino acids. Germline CDR1 is MDHEN and CDR2 is SYDVKM. CDR3 in DNA: TGTGCCAGCAGTTCTTTCACAGGGATGGGAAACATTCAGTACTTC. Residues: CASSSFTGMGNIQYF. The full variable domain, its missing parts supplied by reference TRBV28 and TRBJ2-4, is DVKVTQSSRYLVKRTGEKVFLECVQDMDHENMFWYRQDPGLGLRLIYFSYDVKMKEKGDIPEGYSVSREKKERFSLILESASTNQTSMYLCASSSFTGMGNIQYFGAGTRLSVL.

The chain joins TRBV19 to TRBJ1-2; D gene ambiguous. V dropped 9 bases and J dropped 5 bases, with 22 bases sitting between them. The CDR3 contains 15 residues. Germline-derived CDR1 and CDR2 are LNHDA and SQIVND (reference sequence). CDR3 sequence: CASQDLGESKYGYTF. The CDR3 DNA is TGTGCCAGCCAGGACCTCGGGGAGTCGAAGTATGGCTACACCTTC.

The chain recombines TRBV13 with TRBJ1-1, with TRBD1 matching 9 bases. The trim removed 5 bases at V and 2 bases at J, leaving 9 bases unmatched. Germline V CDR1 and CDR2: PRHDT, FYEKMQ (reference sequence). The CDR3 loop spans 16 amino acids. The chain's CDR3 is CASSIRQGVGNTEAFF. CDR3 DNA: TGTGCCAGCAGCATCCGACAGGGGGTGGGCAACACTGAAGCTTTCTTT.

The chain has TRBV27 and TRBJ2-7, with D unresolved. Trimming pared 5 bases from V and 2 bases from J, leaving 13 bases between. The CDR3 is 14 amino acids. CDR1 MNHEY and CDR2 SMNVEV come from the germline V gene (reference sequence). The CDR3 sequence is CASSQAFSPYEQYF. CDR3 sequence (DNA): TGTGCCAGCAGTCAGGCCTTTTCACCCTACGAGCAGTACTTC.

This chain uses TRBV4-1 with TRBJ2-1, with 9 bases identical to TRBD2. CDR1 and CDR2 from the germline V gene are MGHRA and YSYEKL. J was trimmed by 4 bases and V by 1 base; bases with no gene match: 5. This CDR3 spans 16 amino acids. CDR3 bases: TGCGCCAGCAGCCAAGGGAGCGGGGGGAATTACAATGAGCAGTTCTTC. It translates to CASSQGSGGNYNEQFF.

The gene calls are TRBV2 and TRBJ1-6; 8 nucleotides match TRBD1. CDR3 size: 16 residues. The V gene end was trimmed by 6 bases and the J gene end by 6 bases; junction bases not matched to a gene: 10. The germline gives CDR1 SNHLY, CDR2 FYNNEI. The CDR3 region is CASRASQGAGNSPLHF. The CDR3 DNA sequence: TGTGCCAGCAGGGCTTCCCAGGGGGCGGGTAATTCACCCCTCCACTTT.

At least ten counts were recorded for this clone. CDR3 nucleotides: TGTGCCAGCAGCTTTTCGGGGAGCTCTGGAAACACCATATATTTT. Translating it yields CASSFSGSSGNTIYF. The chain joins TRBV5-8 to TRBJ1-3, with D hard to call. This CDR3 is 15 amino acids long. V shed 2 bases and J shed 0 bases, with 9 bases lying between them. Germline CDR1 is SGHTS and CDR2 is YDEGEE.

The chain joins TRBV6-1 to TRBJ1-1, with D unresolved. The ends were cut back, 3 bases at V and 3 bases at J, with 17 bases in the middle. CDR1 is MNHNS and CDR2 is SASEGT in the germline V gene. The CDR3 is 16 residues long. The CDR3 loop is CASSDTFSRVDTEAFF. DNA for the CDR3: TGTGCCAGCAGTGATACGTTTTCGAGGGTTGACACTGAAGCTTTCTTT.

The V and J genes are TRBV10-1 and TRBJ2-1; TRBD2 matches 7 bases. Germline CDR1 and CDR2: WNHNN and SYGVQD (reference sequence). The length of the CDR3 is 14 residues. V was pared by 0 bases and J by 9 bases, with 5 bases of the junction left unmatched. CDR3 in amino acids: CASSESGGGGEQFF. The CDR3 coding sequence is TGCGCCAGCAGTGAGTCGGGGGGGGGAGGTGAGCAGTTCTTC.

This clone has just one count. The chain joins TRBV5-4 to TRBJ1-2, with D maybe TRBD1 (5 bases). The germline gives CDR1 SGHNT, CDR2 YYREEE (reference sequence). CDR3 length equals 13 residues. The V end lost 3 bases, the J end lost 2 bases, and 8 bases lay between the germline ends. The CDR3 loop reads CASSSAGNYGYTF. DNA of the CDR3: TGTGCCAGCAGCTCCGCAGGGAACTATGGCTACACCTTC.

This clone has only one observation. The chain recombines TRBV5-4 with TRBJ2-5; 9 positions match TRBD1. The germline V gene has CDR1 SGHNT and CDR2 YYREEE (reference sequence). CDR3 length equals 14 residues. Trimming removed 4 bases from V and 4 bases from J; junction bases left unmatched: 5. The CDR3 spells CASSDGTGRETQYF. The CDR3 bases are TGTGCCAGCAGCGATGGGACAGGGAGAGAGACCCAGTACTTC. Full variable domain (remainder filled in from reference TRBV5-4 and TRBJ2-5): ETGVTQSPTHLIKTRGQQVTLRCSSQSGHNTVSWYQQALGQGPQFIFQYYREEENGRGNFPPRFSGLQFPNYSSELNVNALELDDSALYLCASSDGTGRETQYFGPGTRLLVL.

The chain uses TRBV12-5 and TRBJ2-7; tentatively, D is TRBD1 (7 bases). CDR1 is LGHNT and CDR2 is FRNRAP in the germline V gene. Trimming stripped 6 bases from V and 3 bases from J, with 9 bases between. The CDR3 consists of 12 residues. This CDR3 is CASGQGGYEQYF. The CDR3 bases are TGTGCTAGTGGGCAGGGGGGCTACGAGCAGTACTTC.